What follows are 13 T cell receptor beta chains derived from one specimen sequenced in a study of molecular identifiers for immune sequencing clone quantification. In TCRdb, the PCR reads were re-called with MiXCR into one record per CDR3 protein. The sample consists of roughly 630,000 distinct CDR3 sequences, about 25% of them appearing once. What was sequenced was naive CD8+ T cells from blood, with Jurkat cell RNA spiked in. Subset indicated: FACS-sorted CD8+CD4-CCR7+CD45RA+ naive T cells. The receptors were sampled from a human donor in good health. Some libraries in this study had Jurkat cell RNA spiked in.

Remarks on this clonotype: The junction and the germline gene differ at one end; a read error may be behind it. The J gene is TRBJ1-4, the V gene TRBV6-5; 8 nucleotides agree with TRBD1. The CDR3 has 15 amino acids. Germline V gene sequence: CDR1 MNHEY, CDR2 SVGAGI. CDR3 coding DNA: TGTGCCAGCAGGAAAGACAGGGGCTGGAATGGAAAACTGTTTTTT. Translated, it gives CASRKDRGWNGKLFF.

The gene calls are TRBV7-9 and TRBJ2-7; D unclear. The CDR3 has 12 residues. Trimming left V 4 bases short and J 3 bases short, with 7 bases between. The germline V gene encodes CDR1 SEHNR and CDR2 FQNEAQ (reference sequence). This CDR3 is CASSYAVYEQYF. DNA for the CDR3: TGTGCCAGCAGCTATGCAGTCTACGAGCAGTACTTC.

A remark on this clonotype: With a much larger clone just one base away, this may be a read error. The chain is built from TRBV28 and TRBJ1-6, with D perhaps matching TRBD1 (6 bases). The ends were cut back, 5 bases at V and 5 bases at J, with 13 bases in the middle. The CDR3 sequence is 15 residues long. The V gene's germline CDR1 is MDHEN and CDR2 SYDVKM. As DNA, the CDR3 is TGTGCCAGCAGTATCACAGGGAATGATAATTCACCCCTCCACTTT. Translating it yields CASSITGNDNSPLHF.

This clonotype was detected many times. The chain couples TRBV4-1 to TRBJ2-3; 10 nucleotides match TRBD2. Germline-derived CDR1 and CDR2 are MGHRA and YSYEKL. This CDR3 spans 17 amino acids. Germline trimming cut 4 bases from V and 0 bases from J; bases unmatched to any gene: 7. In nucleotides, the CDR3 is TGCGCCAGCAGCCCTTCTAGCGGGGGCCTTAGCACAGATACGCAGTATTTT. Its translation is CASSPSSGGLSTDTQYF.

This rearrangement joins TRBV27 to TRBJ2-2, with D tentatively TRBD1 (7 bases). This CDR3 spans 15 amino acids. Germline values: CDR1 MNHEY, CDR2 SMNVEV (reference sequence). Trimming pared 5 bases from V and 4 bases from J, leaving 14 bases between. In DNA form, the CDR3 reads TGTGCCAGCAGTCGCGGGACAGTAGTCACCGGGGAGCTGTTTTTT. Its protein product is CASSRGTVVTGELFF.

This clonotype was detected many times. The chain employs TRBV7-9 and TRBJ1-1; D remains ambiguous. The germline V gene encodes CDR1 SEHNR and CDR2 FQNEAQ (reference sequence). CDR3 length: 13 residues. Trimming removed 5 bases from V and 4 bases from J, with 11 bases in between. The CDR3 region has the DNA TGTGCCAGCAGCCCCAAAGAGAGCACTGAAGCTTTCTTT. Translating gives CASSPKESTEAFF.

The table lists this clonotype with many counts. The rearrangement joins TRBV5-4 to TRBJ1-3, with D perhaps matching TRBD1 (5 bases). The CDR3 has 15 residues. V shed 4 bases and J shed 0 bases, with 11 bases lying between them. Germline V CDR1 and CDR2: SGHNT, YYREEE (reference sequence). In nucleotides, the CDR3 is TGTGCCAGCAGCGCCGGACAAAGCTCTGGAAACACCATATATTTT. The encoded protein is CASSAGQSSGNTIYF.

This clonotype was picked up many times. The rearrangement joins TRBV6-2 or TRBV6-3 to TRBJ1-1, with a tentative D call TRBD1 (5 bases). The CDR3 consists of 11 residues. V gave up 6 bases and J gave up 11 bases, with 13 bases separating them. Per the germline V gene, CDR1 is MNHEY and CDR2 is SVGEGT. In nucleotides, the CDR3 is TGTGCCAGCAGCATACCAGGGTACGCTTTCTTT. Amino acids: CASSIPGYAFF.

The chain joins TRBV15 to TRBJ2-1; 10 bases fit TRBD2. The junction had 11 bases not matched to a gene; V was cut back by 3 bases and J by 9 bases. The CDR3 sequence is 16 residues long. Germline-derived CDR1 and CDR2 are LNHNV and YYDKDF (reference sequence). The CDR3 reads CATSRDAPSGSTEQFF. In DNA form, the CDR3 reads TGTGCCACCAGCAGGGATGCACCTAGCGGGAGTACTGAGCAGTTCTTC.

The chain is built from TRBV19 and TRBJ2-7; D unresolved. This CDR3 is built from 14 residues. Deletions cut 6 bases from V and 2 bases from J, with 14 bases between. Germline CDR1 reads LNHDA; CDR2 reads SQIVND (reference sequence). CDR3 in DNA: TGTGCCAGTAGCGAATTAGGAACAGCCTACGAGCAGTACTTC. Amino acids: CASSELGTAYEQYF.

This clonotype was found many times. J is TRBJ2-7 and V is TRBV14, with no clear D. This CDR3 has 14 amino acids. V was shortened by 2 bases and J by 7 bases, with 15 bases between the two germline ends. Per the germline V gene, CDR1 is SGHDN and CDR2 is FVKESK. In DNA form, the CDR3 reads TGTGCCAGCAGCCAATTCCCACCGACGGAGGAGCAGTACTTC. Amino acid sequence: CASSQFPPTEEQYF. Filled out from reference TRBV14 and TRBJ2-7, the complete variable domain reads EAGVTQFPSHSVIEKGQTVTLRCDPISGHDNLYWYRRVMGKEIKFLLHFVKESKQDESGMPNNRFLAERTGGTYSTLKVQPAELEDSGVYFCASSQFPPTEEQYFGPGTRLTVT.

In this sample, this clonotype turned up a few times. CDR3 region: CASSPTGGSSNEKLFF. Here the CDR3 DNA reads TGCGCCAGCAGCCCTACCGGGGGAAGCTCTAATGAAAAACTGTTTTTT. The genes are TRBV4-1 and TRBJ1-4; weak D call: TRBD1 (5 bases). The CDR3 covers 16 residues. CDR1 and CDR2 (germline): MGHRA, YSYEKL. The ends were cut back, 4 bases at V and 3 bases at J, with 15 bases in the middle.

For this clonotype: A much larger clone lies a single base off, so this may be a read error. The chain uses TRBV7-6 and TRBJ1-1; D unclear. Germline values: CDR1 SGHVS, CDR2 FNYEAQ. CDR3 length equals 14 residues. Trimming removed 3 bases at V and 4 bases at J, with 12 bases between. The CDR3 bases are TGTGCCAGCAGCTTTAATACGGGGAGCACTGAAGCTTTCTTT. Its translation is CASSFNTGSTEAFF.